This T cell receptor (beta chain) was retrieved from a study of T-cell reconstitution after alpha-beta-depleted transplantation in children. Notes on the study in general: At one year after transplant, newly produced T cells mostly accounted for T-cell counts and diversity.

TCRbeta library preparation incorporated unique molecular identifiers. MiXCR was run by TCRdb on the PCR reads, yielding one entry per CDR3 protein. The table shows around 300,000 distinct CDR3 sequences, with nearly 8% occurring only once. V lost 1 base, J lost 5 bases, and 13 bases lay in between. CDR3 size: 15 residues. The V gene's germline CDR1 is LNHNV and CDR2 YYDKDF (reference sequence). The table lists this clonotype with many counts. What it binds is unknown. Source: peripheral blood, taken 360 days after TCRalphabeta/CD19-depleted stem cell transplant. The chain joins TRBV15 to TRBJ2-3; D not resolved. This TCR was sampled from a female patient aged 2-9 years who had a stem cell transplant for Fanconi anemia, so the T cells may come from the graft donor. CDR3 sequence: CATSRGALFGDTQYF. The CDR3 DNA follows: TGTGCCACCAGCAGAGGGGCCCTATTTGGAGATACGCAGTATTTT.